Presented here are 13 T cell receptor beta chains from one specimen sequenced in a study of blood T cell repertoires in COVID-19. Clones were read by immunoSEQ multiplex PCR, and TCRdb kept only the in-frame ones, dropping some. The table has about 200,000 clones, about 89% seen once. The sample consisted of PBMCs or T cells enriched from blood (not recorded which). These receptors came from a woman between 18 and 29 years old who had recovered from COVID-19.

This rearrangement joins TRBV6-5 to TRBJ2-3, with D perhaps TRBD2 (5 bases). Germline CDR1 is MNHEY and CDR2 is SVGAGI. V lost 2 bases, J lost 1 base, and 10 bases lay in between. The CDR3 spans 15 residues. CDR3 sequence reads: CASSYRTGGTDTQYF. In nucleotides, the CDR3 is TGTGCCAGCAGTTACAGAACCGGGGGCACAGATACGCAGTATTTT.

V is TRBV7-3 and J is TRBJ1-2, with a weak D call TRBD1 (6 bases). CDR3 length: 17 amino acids. Germline V CDR1 and CDR2: SGHTA, FQGTGA. Trimming pared 5 bases from V and 7 bases from J, leaving 26 bases between. CDR3 residues: CASSPLGTLGGAGGYTF. DNA for the CDR3: TGTGCCAGCAGCCCCCTAGGGACGTTAGGGGGTGCGGGTGGCTACACCTTC.

The V and J genes are TRBV6-4 and TRBJ2-3; tentatively, D is TRBD1 (5 bases). Germline CDR1 and CDR2: MRHNA and SNTAGT. V lost 7 bases to trimming and J lost 2 bases, with 10 bases between them. This CDR3 is built from 13 residues. CDR3 sequence reads: CASTRGYTDTQYF. The CDR3 DNA sequence: TGTGCCAGCACTAGGGGATACACAGATACGCAGTATTTT.

The chain links TRBV3-1 (or the pseudogene TRBV3-2) to TRBJ2-7, with a possible D match to TRBD1 (6 bases). This CDR3 comprises 17 residues. Trimming shortened V by 4 bases and J by 9 bases, and 28 bases separated the two germline ends. In germline, CDR1 is LGHDT, CDR2 YNNKEL (reference sequence). CDR3 amino acids: CASSRSSQGPSLVAQYF. The CDR3 region has the DNA TGTGCCAGCAGCCGCTCGTCACAGGGACCGTCCTTAGTTGCGCAGTACTTC.

The CDR3 loop reads CSVPAGLGGGYTF. CDR3 nucleotide sequence: TGCAGCGTCCCCGCGGGGCTGGGCGGTGGCTACACCTTC. This chain uses TRBV29-1 with TRBJ1-2; D is possibly TRBD1 (5 bases). This CDR3 spans 13 amino acids. Germline CDR1 is SQVTM and CDR2 is ANQGSEA. Trimming left V 6 bases short and J 7 bases short, with 18 bases between.

This sequence joins TRBV7-2 and TRBJ2-7, with D tentatively TRBD2 (6 bases). This CDR3 contains 16 residues. CDR1 is SGHTA and CDR2 is FQGNSA in the germline V gene. Trimming pared 1 base from V and 0 bases from J, leaving 13 bases between. CDR3 region: CASSLGGGESSYEQYF. In nucleotides, the CDR3 is TGTGCCAGCAGCTTAGGTGGCGGGGAAAGCTCCTACGAGCAGTACTTC.

The chain couples TRBV7-3 to TRBJ1-1, with D possibly being TRBD1 (6 bases). The CDR3 sequence is 15 residues long. Trimming removed 0 bases from V and 1 base from J, with 9 bases in between. Germline CDR1 reads SGHTA; CDR2 reads FQGTGA. The CDR3 DNA reads TGTGCCAGCAGCTTAACATCAGGGGAGAACACTGAAGCTTTCTTT. Its translation is CASSLTSGENTEAFF. Supplemented by reference TRBV7-3 and TRBJ1-1, the full variable domain reads GAGVSQTPSNKVTEKGKYVELRCDPISGHTALYWYRQSLGQGPEFLIYFQGTGAADDSGLPNDRFFAVRPEGSVSTLKIQRTERGDSAVYLCASSLTSGENTEAFFGQGTRLTVV.

The rearrangement joins TRBV27 to TRBJ2-3, with 10 bases identical to TRBD2. The trim removed 5 bases at V and 6 bases at J, leaving 11 bases unmatched. CDR3 length: 16 residues. Germline lookup yields CDR1 MNHEY and CDR2 SMNVEV (reference sequence). The CDR3 here is CASSTYTSGVVDTQYF. In nucleotides, the CDR3 is TGTGCCAGCAGTACCTACACTAGCGGGGTCGTGGATACGCAGTATTTT.

The V call is TRBV11-2, the J call TRBJ2-1, with TRBD1 as a possible D gene (5 bases). Trimming cost V 4 bases and J 5 bases, with 9 bases left between them. The CDR3 runs to 13 residues. Germline CDR1 reads SGHAT; CDR2 reads FQNNGV. Here the CDR3 DNA reads TGTGCCAGCAGCTGGGGCTGGAACAATGAGCAGTTCTTC. It yields the protein CASSWGWNNEQFF.

V usage is TRBV6-5 and J usage is TRBJ2-1, with D perhaps matching TRBD1 (6 bases). V lost 4 bases and J lost 6, with 7 bases in between. The germline V gene has CDR1 MNHEY and CDR2 SVGAGI. There are 12 residues in the CDR3. CDR3 bases: TGTGCCAGCAGTTTACAGGGCAATGAGCAGTTCTTC. It encodes CASSLQGNEQFF.

CDR3 sequence (DNA): TGTGCCAGCAGCCAAGATCGACAGGGGGCGAATGGCTACACCTTC. Protein product: CASSQDRQGANGYTF. The chain is built from TRBV4-2 and TRBJ1-2, with TRBD1 identical over 10 bases. Germline CDR1 is LGHNA and CDR2 is YNFKEQ. The V gene end was trimmed by 0 bases and the J gene end by 6 bases; junction bases not matched to a gene: 4. There are 15 residues in the CDR3.

The rearrangement uses TRBV6-5 and TRBJ2-5; D is undetermined. Trimming left V 6 bases short and J 5 bases short, with 4 bases between. The germline V gene encodes CDR1 MNHEY and CDR2 SVGAGI. The CDR3 loop spans 10 amino acids. Here the CDR3 reads CASREETQYF. DNA for the CDR3: TGTGCCAGCAGAGAGGAGACCCAGTACTTC.

The rearrangement joins TRBV6-4 to TRBJ2-2, with TRBD2 identical over 8 bases. The V gene end was trimmed by 4 bases and the J gene end by 3 bases; junction bases not matched to a gene: 1. Germline CDR1 reads MRHNA; CDR2 reads SNTAGT. The CDR3 is 14 residues long. The CDR3 spells CASSAGLDTGELFF. DNA of the CDR3: TGTGCCAGCAGTGCGGGACTAGACACCGGGGAGCTGTTTTTT.